This T cell receptor beta chain was identified during a study of T-cell reconstitution after alpha-beta-depleted transplantation in children. Points from the study as a whole: The high TCRbeta diversity at day 60 in some patients came from surviving recipient T cells and thymic progenitors.

Preparation of the TCRbeta library was carried out with unique molecular identifiers. One entry per CDR3 protein, called by TCRdb with MiXCR from the PCR reads. The sample consists of just over 950,000 distinct CDR3 sequences, about 29% of them appearing once. The CDR3 runs to 13 residues. Germline loops: CDR1 GTSNPN, CDR2 SVGIG (reference sequence). The V end was cut by 1 base, the J end by 7 bases, with 14 bases between. With regard to this clonotype: The antigen remains unidentified.

This clonotype originated in a boy younger than two who had a stem cell transplant for SCID, so the T cells may come from the graft donor. V gene TRBV30 combines with J gene TRBJ2-7, with D perhaps TRBD2 (5 bases). This specimen consisted of PBMCs, mostly from graft donor cells, obtained 360 days after TCRalphabeta/CD19-depleted stem cell transplant. The CDR3 DNA is TGTGCCTGGAGTGCATTAGGCTCGGGGGAGCAGTACTTC. This translates into CAWSALGSGEQYF.